This T cell receptor beta chain was identified in a study of T cells in localized non-small cell lung cancer. This clone appeared a single time. The antigen is unknown. Study outcomes and limitations: Uninvolved adjacent lung had the highest recorded T cell clonality, with tumor below it. Of the top 100 tumor clones, median roughly 53 were in adjacent lung, 25 to 30 among its top 100. Heterogeneity is still possible, as just one tumor region was sequenced.

Produced via immunoSEQ multiplex PCR; TCRdb's table is partial and in-frame only. Here the sample spans roughly 31,000 clones, around 89% being singletons. The CDR3 consists of 16 residues. Germline lookup yields CDR1 SGHRS and CDR2 YFSETQ. The V gene end was trimmed by 4 bases and the J gene end by 8 bases; junction bases not matched to a gene: 14. The TCR comes from a woman aged 40 to 75 with stage I lung adenocarcinoma. This material consisted of peripheral blood, taken before any cancer treatment. This chain uses TRBV5-1 with TRBJ1-3; 8 bases map to TRBD1. In nucleotides, the CDR3 is TGCGCCAGCAGCCCGGGGGGACAGGCCCGTGATGACACCATATATTTT. The encoded protein is CASSPGGQARDDTIYF. The full variable domain, in which reference TRBV5-1 and TRBJ1-3 provide the parts outside the CDR3, is KAGVTQTPRYLIKTRGQQVTLSCSPISGHRSVSWYQQTPGQGLQFLFEYFSETQRNKGNFPGRFSGRQFSNSRSEMNVSTLELGDSALYLCASSPGGQARDDTIYFGEGSWLTVV.